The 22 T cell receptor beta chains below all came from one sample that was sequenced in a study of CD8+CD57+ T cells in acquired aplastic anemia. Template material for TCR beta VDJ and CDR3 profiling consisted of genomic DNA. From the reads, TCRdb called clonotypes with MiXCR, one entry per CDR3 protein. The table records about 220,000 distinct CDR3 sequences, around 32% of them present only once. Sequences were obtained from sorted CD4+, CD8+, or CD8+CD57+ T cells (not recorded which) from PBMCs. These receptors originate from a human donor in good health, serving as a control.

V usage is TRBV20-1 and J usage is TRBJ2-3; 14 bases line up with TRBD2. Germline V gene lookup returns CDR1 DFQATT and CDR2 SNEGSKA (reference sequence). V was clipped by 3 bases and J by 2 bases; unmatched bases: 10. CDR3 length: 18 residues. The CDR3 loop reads CSASRLAGGLLYTDTQYF. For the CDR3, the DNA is TGCAGTGCTAGCAGACTAGCGGGAGGGCTCCTATACACAGATACGCAGTATTTT.

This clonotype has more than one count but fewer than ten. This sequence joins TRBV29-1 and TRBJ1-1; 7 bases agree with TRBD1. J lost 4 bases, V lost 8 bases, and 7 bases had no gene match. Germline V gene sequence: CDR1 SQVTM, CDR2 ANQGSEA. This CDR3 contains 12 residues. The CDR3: CSFYRGSTEAFF. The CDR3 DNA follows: TGCAGCTTTTACAGGGGAAGCACTGAAGCTTTCTTT. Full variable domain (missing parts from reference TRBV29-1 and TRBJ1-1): SAVISQKPSRDICQRGTSLTIQCQVDSQVTMMFWYRQQPGQSLTLIATANQGSEATYESGFVIDKFPISRPNLTFSTLTVSNMSPEDSSIYLCSFYRGSTEAFFGQGTRLTVV.

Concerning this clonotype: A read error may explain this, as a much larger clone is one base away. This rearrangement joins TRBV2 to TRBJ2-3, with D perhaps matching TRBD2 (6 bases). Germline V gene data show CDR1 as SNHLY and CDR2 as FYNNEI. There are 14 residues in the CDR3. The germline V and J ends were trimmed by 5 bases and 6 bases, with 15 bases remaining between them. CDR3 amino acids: CASSRDCGTDTQYF. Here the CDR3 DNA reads TGTGCCAGCAGTCGGGACTGCGGGACCGATACGCAGTATTTT.

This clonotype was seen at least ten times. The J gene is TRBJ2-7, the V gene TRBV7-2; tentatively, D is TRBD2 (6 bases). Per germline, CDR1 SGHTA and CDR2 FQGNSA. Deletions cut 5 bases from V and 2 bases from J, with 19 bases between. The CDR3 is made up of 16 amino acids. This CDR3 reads CASSPRGTDATYEQYF. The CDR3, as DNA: TGTGCCAGCAGCCCCCGGGGGACGGACGCAACCTACGAGCAGTACTTC.

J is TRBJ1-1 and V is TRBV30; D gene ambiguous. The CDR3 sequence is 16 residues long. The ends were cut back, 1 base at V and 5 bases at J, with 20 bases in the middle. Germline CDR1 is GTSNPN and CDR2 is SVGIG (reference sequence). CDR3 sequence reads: CAWSETGGPGGTEAFF. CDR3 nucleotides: TGTGCCTGGAGTGAAACCGGAGGGCCCGGCGGGACTGAAGCTTTCTTT.

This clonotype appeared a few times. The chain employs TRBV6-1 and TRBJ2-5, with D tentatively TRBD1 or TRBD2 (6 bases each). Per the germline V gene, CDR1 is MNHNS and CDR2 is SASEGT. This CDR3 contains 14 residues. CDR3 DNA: TGTACCACTCGTAGGGGGGAAGGAAGAGAGACCCAGTACTTC. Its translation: CTTRRGEGRETQYF.

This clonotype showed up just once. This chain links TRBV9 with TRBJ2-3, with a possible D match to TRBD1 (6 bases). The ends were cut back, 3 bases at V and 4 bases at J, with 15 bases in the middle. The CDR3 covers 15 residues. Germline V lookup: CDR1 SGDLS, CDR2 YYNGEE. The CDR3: CASSERQGRADTQYF. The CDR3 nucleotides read TGTGCCAGCAGCGAACGGCAGGGGCGGGCAGATACGCAGTATTTT.

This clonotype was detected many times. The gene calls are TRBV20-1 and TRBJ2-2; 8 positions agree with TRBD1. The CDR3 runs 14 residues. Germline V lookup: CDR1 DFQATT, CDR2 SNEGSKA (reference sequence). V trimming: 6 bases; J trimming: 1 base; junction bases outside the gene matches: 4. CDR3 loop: CSAGDRRNTGELFF. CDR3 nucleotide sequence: TGCAGTGCAGGGGACAGGAGGAACACCGGGGAGCTGTTTTTT.

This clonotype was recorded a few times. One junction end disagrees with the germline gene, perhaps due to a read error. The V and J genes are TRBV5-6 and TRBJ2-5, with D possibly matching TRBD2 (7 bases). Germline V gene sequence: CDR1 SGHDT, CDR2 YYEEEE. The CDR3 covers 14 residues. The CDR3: CASSLGGQRETQYF. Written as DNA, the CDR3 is TGTGCCAGCAGTTTGGGGGGGCAGCGAGAGACCCAGTACTTC. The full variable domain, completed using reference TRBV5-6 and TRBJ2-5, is DAGVTQSPTHLIKTRGQQVTLRCSPKSGHDTVSWYQQALGQGPQFIFQYYEEEERQRGNFPDRFSGHQFPNYSSELNVNALLLGDSALYLCASSLGGQRETQYFGPGTRLLVL.

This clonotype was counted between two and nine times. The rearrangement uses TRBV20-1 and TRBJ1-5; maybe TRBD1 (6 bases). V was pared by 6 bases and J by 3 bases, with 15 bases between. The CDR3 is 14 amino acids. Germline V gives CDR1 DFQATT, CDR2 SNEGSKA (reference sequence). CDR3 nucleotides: TGCAGTGCGGGATCACAGGGAAACAATCAGCCCCAGCATTTT. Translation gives CSAGSQGNNQPQHF.

The CDR3 protein is CATSDPGRNYGYTF. CDR3 DNA: TGTGCCACCAGTGATCCGGGACGGAACTATGGCTACACCTTC. The chain uses TRBV24-1 and TRBJ1-2; D perhaps matches TRBD1 (5 bases). The germline V gene encodes CDR1 KGHDR and CDR2 SFDVKD. Trimming left V 3 bases short and J 2 bases short, with 9 bases between. The CDR3 runs 14 residues.

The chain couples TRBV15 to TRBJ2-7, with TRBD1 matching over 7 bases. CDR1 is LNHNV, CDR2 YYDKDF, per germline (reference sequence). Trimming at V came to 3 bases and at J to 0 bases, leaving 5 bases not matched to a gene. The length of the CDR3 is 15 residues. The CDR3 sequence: CATSSRQGSSYEQYF. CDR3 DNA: TGTGCCACCAGCAGCCGACAGGGATCCTCCTACGAGCAGTACTTC.

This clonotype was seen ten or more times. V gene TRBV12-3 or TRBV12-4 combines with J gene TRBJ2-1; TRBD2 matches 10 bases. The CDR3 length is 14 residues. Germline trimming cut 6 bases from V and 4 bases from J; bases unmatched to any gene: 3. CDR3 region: CASSRTSGYNEQFF. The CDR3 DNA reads TGTGCCAGCAGCAGGACTAGCGGATACAATGAGCAGTTCTTC.

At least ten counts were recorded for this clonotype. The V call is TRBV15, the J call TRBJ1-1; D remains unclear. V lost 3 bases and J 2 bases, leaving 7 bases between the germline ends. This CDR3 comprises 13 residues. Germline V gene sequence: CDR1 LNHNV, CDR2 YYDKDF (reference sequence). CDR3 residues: CATSSLKNTEAFF. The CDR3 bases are TGTGCCACCAGCAGTCTCAAAAACACTGAAGCTTTCTTT.

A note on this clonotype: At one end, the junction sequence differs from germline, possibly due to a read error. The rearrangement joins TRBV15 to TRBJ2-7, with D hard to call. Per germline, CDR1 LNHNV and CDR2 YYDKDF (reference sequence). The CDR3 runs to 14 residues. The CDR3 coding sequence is TGTGCCACCAGCAGAGGAGGAGATTCCTACGGGCAGTACTTC. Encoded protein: CATSRGGDSYGQYF.

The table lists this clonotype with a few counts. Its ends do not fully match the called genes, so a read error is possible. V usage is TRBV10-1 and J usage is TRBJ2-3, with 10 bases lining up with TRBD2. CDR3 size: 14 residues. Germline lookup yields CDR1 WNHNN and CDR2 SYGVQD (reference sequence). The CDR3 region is CARSGLAGADTQYF. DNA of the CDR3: TGCGCCCGCAGTGGGCTAGCGGGAGCAGATACGCAGTATTTT.

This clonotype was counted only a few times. The CDR3 DNA follows: TGCGCCAGCAGCTACAGGGACAACTCCTACAATGAGCAGTTCTTC. Translation gives CASSYRDNSYNEQFF. This sequence joins TRBV5-1 and TRBJ2-1; D is possibly TRBD1 (6 bases). The V end was cut by 3 bases, the J end by 0 bases, with 10 bases between. CDR1 is SGHRS, CDR2 YFSETQ, per germline. The CDR3 has 15 residues.

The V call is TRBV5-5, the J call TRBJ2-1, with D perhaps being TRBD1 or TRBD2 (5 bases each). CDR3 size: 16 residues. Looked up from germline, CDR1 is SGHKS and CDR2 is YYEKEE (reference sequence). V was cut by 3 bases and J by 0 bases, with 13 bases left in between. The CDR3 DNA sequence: TGTGCCAGCAGCTCAGCAGGGAGTAGCTCCTACAATGAGCAGTTCTTC. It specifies CASSSAGSSSYNEQFF.

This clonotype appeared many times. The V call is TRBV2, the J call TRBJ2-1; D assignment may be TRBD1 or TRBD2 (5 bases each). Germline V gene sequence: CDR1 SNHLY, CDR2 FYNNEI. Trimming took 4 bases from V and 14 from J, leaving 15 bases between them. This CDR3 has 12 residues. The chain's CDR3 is CASSVIGASKFF. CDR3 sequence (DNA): TGTGCCAGCAGTGTCATCGGGGCGTCTAAGTTCTTC.

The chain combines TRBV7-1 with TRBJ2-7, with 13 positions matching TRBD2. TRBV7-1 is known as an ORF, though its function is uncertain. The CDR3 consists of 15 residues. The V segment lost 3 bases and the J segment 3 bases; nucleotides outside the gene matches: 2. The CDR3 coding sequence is TGTGCCAGCAGCTCCGGGACTAGCGGGGTCTACGAGCAGTACTTC. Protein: CASSSGTSGVYEQYF.

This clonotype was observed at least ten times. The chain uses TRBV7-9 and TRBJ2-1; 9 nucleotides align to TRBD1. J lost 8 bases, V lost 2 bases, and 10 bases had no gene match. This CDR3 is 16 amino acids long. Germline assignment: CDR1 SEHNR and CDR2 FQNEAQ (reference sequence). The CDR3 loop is CASSLSPGQGSHEQFF. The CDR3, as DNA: TGTGCCAGCAGCTTATCCCCGGGACAGGGTTCGCATGAGCAGTTCTTC.

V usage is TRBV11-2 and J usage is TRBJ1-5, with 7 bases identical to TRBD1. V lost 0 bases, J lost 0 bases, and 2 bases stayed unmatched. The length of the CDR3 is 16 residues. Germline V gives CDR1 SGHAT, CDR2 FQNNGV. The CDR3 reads CASSLEGQYSNQPQHF. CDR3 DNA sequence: TGTGCCAGCAGCTTAGAGGGACAGTATAGCAATCAGCCCCAGCATTTT.